Below are 4 T cell receptor beta chains sequenced from a single sample in a study of breast tumors, draining lymph nodes, adjacent tissues. TCRdb ran MiXCR on the multiplex PCR reads and lists one entry per CDR3 protein. This sample yields about 140,000 distinct CDR3 sequences, of which approximately 30% are seen a single time; about 2.5% belongs to the top ten. Axillary draining lymph nodes of breast cancer patients supplied the node samples. Sequenced: axillary lymph node tissue. The receptors were sampled from a female donor with breast cancer. Some clones in this sample may be carry-over from other donors' samples.

This clonotype appeared many times. The CDR3 coding sequence is TGTGCCAGCTCACCAAACGCAGCTCAAGAGACCCAGTACTTC. This codes for CASSPNAAQETQYF. The rearrangement uses TRBV18 and TRBJ2-5; D uncertain. The CDR3 has 14 amino acids. V shed 2 bases and J shed 2 bases, with 9 bases lying between them. Germline CDR1 reads KGHSH; CDR2 reads LQKENI.

This clonotype was recorded many times. V gene TRBV5-1 combines with J gene TRBJ2-5; D unresolved. This CDR3 contains 14 residues. Germline V gene sequence: CDR1 SGHRS, CDR2 YFSETQ. Trimming left V 0 bases short and J 4 bases short, with 10 bases between. In nucleotides, the CDR3 is TGCGCCAGCAGCTTGGAGGGTAGCTCAGAGACCCAGTACTTC. Protein product: CASSLEGSSETQYF.

This clonotype has at least ten counts. This sequence may be a read error, since a much larger clone differs from it by one base. The chain links TRBV20-1 to TRBJ1-2; no definite D call. The CDR3 totals 12 residues. Germline lookup yields CDR1 DFQATT and CDR2 SNEGSKA (reference sequence). CDR3 region: CSAPRDLYGSTF. The CDR3 DNA follows: TGCAGTGCTCCCCGAGACCTGTATGGCTCCACCTTC.

This clonotype appeared many times. The chain links TRBV28 to TRBJ2-7; D is tentatively TRBD1 or TRBD2 (5 bases each). Trimming took 3 bases from V and 0 from J, leaving 12 bases between them. The germline V gene has CDR1 MDHEN and CDR2 SYDVKM. CDR3 length: 15 amino acids. As DNA, the CDR3 is TGTGCCAGCAGTTTCGGGGACGCCAGCTCCTACGAGCAGTACTTC. Translating it yields CASSFGDASSYEQYF.